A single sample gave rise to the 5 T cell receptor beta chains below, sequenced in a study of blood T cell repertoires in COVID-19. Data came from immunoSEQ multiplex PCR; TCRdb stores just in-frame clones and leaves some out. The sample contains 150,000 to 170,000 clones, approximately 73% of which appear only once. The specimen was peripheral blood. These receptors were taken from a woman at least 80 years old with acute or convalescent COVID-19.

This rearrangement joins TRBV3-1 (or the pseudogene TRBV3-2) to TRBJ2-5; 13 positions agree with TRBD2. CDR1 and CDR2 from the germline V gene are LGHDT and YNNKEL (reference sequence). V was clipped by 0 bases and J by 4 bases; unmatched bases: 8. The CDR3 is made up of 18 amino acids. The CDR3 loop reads CASSQELAGGSTGETQYF. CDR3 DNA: TGTGCCAGCAGCCAAGAACTAGCGGGGGGGAGTACGGGAGAGACCCAGTACTTC.

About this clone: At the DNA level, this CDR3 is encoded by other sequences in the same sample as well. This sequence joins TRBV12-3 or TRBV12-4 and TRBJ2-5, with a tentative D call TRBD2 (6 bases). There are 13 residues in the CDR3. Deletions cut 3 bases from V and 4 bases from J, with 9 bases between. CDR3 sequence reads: CASSFSGGETQYF. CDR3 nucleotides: TGTGCCAGCAGTTTTTCCGGGGGAGAGACCCAGTACTTC.

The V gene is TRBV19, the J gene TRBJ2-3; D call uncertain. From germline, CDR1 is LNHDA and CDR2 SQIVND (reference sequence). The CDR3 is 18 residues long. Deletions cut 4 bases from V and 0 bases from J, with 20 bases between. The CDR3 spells CASSRKNFLISSTDTQYF. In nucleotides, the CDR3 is TGTGCCAGTAGTAGAAAGAACTTTCTTATCTCTAGCACAGATACGCAGTATTTT.

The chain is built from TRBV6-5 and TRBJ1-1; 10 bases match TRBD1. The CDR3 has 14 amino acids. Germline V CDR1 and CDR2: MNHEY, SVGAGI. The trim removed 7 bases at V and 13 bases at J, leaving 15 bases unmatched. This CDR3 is CASTRGGDRGSIFF. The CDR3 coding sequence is TGTGCCAGCACCAGAGGTGGGGACAGGGGTTCTATTTTCTTT.

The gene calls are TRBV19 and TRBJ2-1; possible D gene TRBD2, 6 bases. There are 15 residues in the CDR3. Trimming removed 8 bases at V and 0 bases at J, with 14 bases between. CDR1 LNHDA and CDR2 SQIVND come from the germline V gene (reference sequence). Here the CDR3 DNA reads TGTGCCAGTTCTGATATGGGGGGCTCCTACAATGAGCAGTTCTTC. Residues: CASSDMGGSYNEQFF.